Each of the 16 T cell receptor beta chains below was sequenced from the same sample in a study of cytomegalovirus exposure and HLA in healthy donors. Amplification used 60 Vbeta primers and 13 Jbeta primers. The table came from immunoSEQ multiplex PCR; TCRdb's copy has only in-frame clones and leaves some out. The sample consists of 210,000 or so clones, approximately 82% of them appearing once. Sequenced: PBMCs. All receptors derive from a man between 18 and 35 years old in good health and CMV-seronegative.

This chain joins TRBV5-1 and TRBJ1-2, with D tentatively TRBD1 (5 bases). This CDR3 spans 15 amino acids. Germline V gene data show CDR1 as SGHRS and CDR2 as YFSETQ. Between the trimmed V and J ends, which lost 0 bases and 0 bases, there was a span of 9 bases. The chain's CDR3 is CASSLVGRANYGYTF. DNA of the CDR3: TGCGCCAGCAGCTTGGTGGGCAGGGCTAACTATGGCTACACCTTC.

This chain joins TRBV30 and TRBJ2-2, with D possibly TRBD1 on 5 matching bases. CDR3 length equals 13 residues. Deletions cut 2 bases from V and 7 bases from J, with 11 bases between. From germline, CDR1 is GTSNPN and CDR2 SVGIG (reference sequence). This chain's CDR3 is CAWSPQVGGELFF. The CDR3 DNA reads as TGTGCCTGGAGTCCACAGGTTGGCGGGGAGCTGTTTTTT.

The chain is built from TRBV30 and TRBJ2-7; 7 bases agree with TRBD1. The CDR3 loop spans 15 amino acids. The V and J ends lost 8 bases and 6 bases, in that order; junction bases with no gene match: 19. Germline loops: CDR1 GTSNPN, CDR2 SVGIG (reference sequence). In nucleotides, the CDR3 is TGTGCCCTACGAAGCGGACAGGTGCGGCCTAGCGAGCAGTACTTC. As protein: CALRSGQVRPSEQYF.

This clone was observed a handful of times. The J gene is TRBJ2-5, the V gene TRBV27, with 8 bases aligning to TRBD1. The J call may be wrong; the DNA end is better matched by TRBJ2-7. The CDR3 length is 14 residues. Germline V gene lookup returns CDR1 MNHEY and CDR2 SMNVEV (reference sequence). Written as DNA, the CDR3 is TGTGCCAGCAGTTGGGGACAGGATATCTACGAGCAGTACTTC. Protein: CASSWGQDIYEQYF.

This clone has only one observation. The CDR3 nucleotides are TGTGCCAGCAGCCCACGGACAGGGTATGACTATGGCTACACCTTC. The encoded protein is CASSPRTGYDYGYTF. The chain links TRBV7-9 to TRBJ1-2; TRBD1 agrees at 8 bases. V dropped 5 bases and J dropped 3; count of bases not matched to a gene: 8. The CDR3 sequence is 15 residues long. Germline CDR1 reads SEHNR; CDR2 reads FQNEAQ (reference sequence).

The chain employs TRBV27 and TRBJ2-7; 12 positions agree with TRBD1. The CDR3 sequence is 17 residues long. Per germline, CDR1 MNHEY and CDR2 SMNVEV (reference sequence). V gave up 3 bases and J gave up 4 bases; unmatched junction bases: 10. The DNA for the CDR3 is TGTGCCAGCAGTTTGGGGCGGGGACAGGGGGCAGAATACGAGCAGTACTTC. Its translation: CASSLGRGQGAEYEQYF.

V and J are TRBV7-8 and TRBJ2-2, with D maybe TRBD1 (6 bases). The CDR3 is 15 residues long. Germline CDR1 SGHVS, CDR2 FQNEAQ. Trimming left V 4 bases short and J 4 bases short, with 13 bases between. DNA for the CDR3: TGTGCCAGCAGCTCAATACAGGGTCCCACCGGGGAGCTGTTTTTT. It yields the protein CASSSIQGPTGELFF.

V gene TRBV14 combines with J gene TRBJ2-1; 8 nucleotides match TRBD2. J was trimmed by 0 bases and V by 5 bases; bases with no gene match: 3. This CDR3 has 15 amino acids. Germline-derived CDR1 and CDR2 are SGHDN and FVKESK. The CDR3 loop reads CASSTLAGSYNEQFF. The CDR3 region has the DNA TGTGCCAGCAGCACCCTAGCGGGCTCCTACAATGAGCAGTTCTTC.

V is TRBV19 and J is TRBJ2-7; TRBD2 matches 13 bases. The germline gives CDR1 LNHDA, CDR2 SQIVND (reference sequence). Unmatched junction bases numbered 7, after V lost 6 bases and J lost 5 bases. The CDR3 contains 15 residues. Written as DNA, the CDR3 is TGTGCCAGTAGGACGGGGACTAGCGGGGCGGACGAGCAGTACTTC. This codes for CASRTGTSGADEQYF.

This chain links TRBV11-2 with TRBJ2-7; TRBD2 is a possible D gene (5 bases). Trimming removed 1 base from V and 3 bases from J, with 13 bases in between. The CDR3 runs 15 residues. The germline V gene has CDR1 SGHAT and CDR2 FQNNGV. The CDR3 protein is CASSLGAGLHYEQYF. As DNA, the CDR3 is TGTGCCAGCAGCTTAGGGGCAGGACTCCACTACGAGCAGTACTTC.

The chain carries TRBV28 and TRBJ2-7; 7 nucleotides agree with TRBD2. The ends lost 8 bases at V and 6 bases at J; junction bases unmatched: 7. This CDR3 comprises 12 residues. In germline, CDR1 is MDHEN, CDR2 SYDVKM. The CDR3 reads CASSPPGGEQYF. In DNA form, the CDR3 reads TGTGCCAGCTCACCCCCGGGGGGCGAGCAGTACTTC.

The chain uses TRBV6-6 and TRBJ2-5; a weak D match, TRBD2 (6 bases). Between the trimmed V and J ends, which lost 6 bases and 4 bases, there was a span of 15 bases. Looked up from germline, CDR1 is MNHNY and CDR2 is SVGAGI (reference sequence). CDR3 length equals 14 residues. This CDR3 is CASSPRLDSETQYF. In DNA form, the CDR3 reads TGTGCCAGCAGCCCGAGACTAGATTCAGAGACCCAGTACTTC.

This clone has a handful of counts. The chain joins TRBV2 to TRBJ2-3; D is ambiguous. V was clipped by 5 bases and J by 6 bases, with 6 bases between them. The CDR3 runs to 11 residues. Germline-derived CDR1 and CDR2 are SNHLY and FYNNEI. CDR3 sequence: CASSRSDTQYF. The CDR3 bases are TGTGCCAGCAGTCGTTCGGATACGCAGTATTTT.

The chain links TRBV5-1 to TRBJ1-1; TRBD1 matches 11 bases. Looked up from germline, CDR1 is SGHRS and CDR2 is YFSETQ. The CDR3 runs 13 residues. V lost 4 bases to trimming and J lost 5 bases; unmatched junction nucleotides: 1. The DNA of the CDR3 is TGCGCCAGCAGCGGGACAGGGGGGACTGAAGCTTTCTTT. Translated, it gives CASSGTGGTEAFF.

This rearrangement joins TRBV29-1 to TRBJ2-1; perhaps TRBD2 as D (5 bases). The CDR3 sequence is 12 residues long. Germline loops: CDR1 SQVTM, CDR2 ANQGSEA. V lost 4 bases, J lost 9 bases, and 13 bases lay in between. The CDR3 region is CSVVRDFSEQFF. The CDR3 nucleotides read TGCAGCGTTGTGAGGGATTTTAGTGAGCAGTTCTTC.

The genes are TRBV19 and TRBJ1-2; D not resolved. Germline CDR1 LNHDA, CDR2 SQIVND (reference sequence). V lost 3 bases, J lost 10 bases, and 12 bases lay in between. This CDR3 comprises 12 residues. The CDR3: CASSISPADYTF. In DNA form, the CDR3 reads TGTGCCAGTAGTATTTCACCGGCGGACTACACCTTC. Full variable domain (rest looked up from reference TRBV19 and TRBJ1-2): DGGITQSPKYLFRKEGQNVTLSCEQNLNHDAMYWYRQDPGQGLRLIYYSQIVNDFQKGDIAEGYSVSREKKESFPLTVTSAQKNPTAFYLCASSISPADYTFGSGTRLTVV.